Sequencing of this T cell receptor (beta chain) was carried out in a study of blood T cell repertoires in COVID-19. Sequencing was performed with immunoSEQ multiplex PCR; in TCRdb, only in-frame clones are kept and a portion is missing. In the table there are 250,000 to 350,000 clones, about 89% of which are singletons. Details on this clone: Additional DNA sequences in this sample encode the identical CDR3.

Germline V gene lookup returns CDR1 SQVTM and CDR2 ANQGSEA. The CDR3 has 11 residues. Trimming left V 3 bases short and J 5 bases short, with 7 bases between. This TCR derives from a woman between 50 and 59 years old who had recovered from COVID-19. What was sequenced was peripheral blood. This chain connects TRBV29-1 to TRBJ1-1; D unclear. CDR3 nucleotides: TGCAGCGTTGATAGAGGGACTGAAGCTTTCTTT. Protein sequence: CSVDRGTEAFF.